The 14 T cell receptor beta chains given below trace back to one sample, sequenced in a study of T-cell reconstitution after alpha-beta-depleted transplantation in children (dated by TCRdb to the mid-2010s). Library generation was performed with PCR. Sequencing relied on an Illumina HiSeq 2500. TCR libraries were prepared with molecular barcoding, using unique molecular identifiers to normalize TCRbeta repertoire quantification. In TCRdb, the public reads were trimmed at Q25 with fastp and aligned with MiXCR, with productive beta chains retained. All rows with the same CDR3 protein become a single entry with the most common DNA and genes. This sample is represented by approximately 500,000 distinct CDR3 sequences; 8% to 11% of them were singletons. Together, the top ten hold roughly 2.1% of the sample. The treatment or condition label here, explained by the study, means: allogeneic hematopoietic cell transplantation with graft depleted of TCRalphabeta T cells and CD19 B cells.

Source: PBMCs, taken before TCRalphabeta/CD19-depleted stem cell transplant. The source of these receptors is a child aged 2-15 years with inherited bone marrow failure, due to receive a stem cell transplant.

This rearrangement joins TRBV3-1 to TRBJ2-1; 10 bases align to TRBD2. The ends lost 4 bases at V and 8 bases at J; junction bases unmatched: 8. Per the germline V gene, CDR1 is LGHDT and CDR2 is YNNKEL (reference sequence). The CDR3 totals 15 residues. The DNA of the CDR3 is TGTGCCAGCAGCCCTAGTAGCGGGAGGCGGGATGAGCAGTTCTTC. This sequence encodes CASSPSSGRRDEQFF.

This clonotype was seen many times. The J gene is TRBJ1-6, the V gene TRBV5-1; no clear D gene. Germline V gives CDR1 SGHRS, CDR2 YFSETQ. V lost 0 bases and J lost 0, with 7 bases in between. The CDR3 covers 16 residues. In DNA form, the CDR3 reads TGCGCCAGCAGCTTGGCAGAGAGCTCCTATAATTCACCCCTCCACTTT. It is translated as CASSLAESSYNSPLHF.

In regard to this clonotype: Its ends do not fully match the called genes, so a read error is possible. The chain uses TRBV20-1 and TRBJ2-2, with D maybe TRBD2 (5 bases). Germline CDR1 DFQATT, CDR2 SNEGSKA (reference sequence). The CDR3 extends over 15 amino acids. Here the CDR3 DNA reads TGCTGTGCTAGAGGTGGCGGAGGGAACACCGGGGAGCTGTTTTTT. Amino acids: CCARGGGGNTGELFF.

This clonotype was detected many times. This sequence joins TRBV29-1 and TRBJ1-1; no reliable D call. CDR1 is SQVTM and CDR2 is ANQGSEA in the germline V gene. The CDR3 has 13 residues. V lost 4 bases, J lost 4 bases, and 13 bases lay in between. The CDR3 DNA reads TGCAGCGTTGGTGAGGTCTTTGGCACTGAAGCTTTCTTT. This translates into CSVGEVFGTEAFF.

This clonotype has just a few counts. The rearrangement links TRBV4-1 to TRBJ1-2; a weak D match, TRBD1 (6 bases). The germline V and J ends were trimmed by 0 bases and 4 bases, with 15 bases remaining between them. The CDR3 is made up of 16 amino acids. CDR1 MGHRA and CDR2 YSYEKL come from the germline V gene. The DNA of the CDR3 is TGCGCCAGCAGCCAAGAGGGAGGGGGTAAAATCTATGGCTACACCTTC. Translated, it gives CASSQEGGGKIYGYTF.

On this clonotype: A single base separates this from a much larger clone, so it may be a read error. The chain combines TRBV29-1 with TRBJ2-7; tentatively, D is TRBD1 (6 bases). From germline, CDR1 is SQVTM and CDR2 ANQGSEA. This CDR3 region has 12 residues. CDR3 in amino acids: CSVEDSAYDQYF. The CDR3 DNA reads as TGCAGCGTTGAGGACAGTGCCTACGACCAGTACTTC.

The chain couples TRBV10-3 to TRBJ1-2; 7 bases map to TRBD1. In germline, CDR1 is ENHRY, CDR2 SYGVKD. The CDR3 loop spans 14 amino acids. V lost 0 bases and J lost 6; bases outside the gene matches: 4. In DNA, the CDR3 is TGTGCCATCAGTGAGTCCCGGGACAGTCATGGCTACACCTTC. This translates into CAISESRDSHGYTF.

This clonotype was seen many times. The DNA for the CDR3 is TGTGCCAGCAGCTTCGGTTCCGGGACAGCTCTTTACTATGGCTACACCTTC. Translation gives CASSFGSGTALYYGYTF. The genes are TRBV5-6 and TRBJ1-2; TRBD1 agrees at 7 bases. Germline CDR1 SGHDT, CDR2 YYEEEE. J gave up 3 bases and V 2 bases, and 13 bases lay outside the gene matches. The CDR3 extends over 17 amino acids.

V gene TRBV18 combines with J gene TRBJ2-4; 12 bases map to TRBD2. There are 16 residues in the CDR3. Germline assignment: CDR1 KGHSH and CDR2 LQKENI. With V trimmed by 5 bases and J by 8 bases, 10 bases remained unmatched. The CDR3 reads CASSTSSGRALDIQYF. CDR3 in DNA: TGTGCCAGCTCAACGTCTAGCGGGAGGGCTCTTGACATTCAGTACTTC. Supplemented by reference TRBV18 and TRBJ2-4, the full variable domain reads NAGVMQNPRHLVRRRGQEARLRCSPMKGHSHVYWYRQLPEEGLKFMVYLQKENIIDESGMPKERFSAEFPKEGPSILRIQQVVRGDSAAYFCASSTSSGRALDIQYFGAGTRLSVL.

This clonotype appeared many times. Here the CDR3 reads CASSSQGKQAEAFF. In DNA form, the CDR3 reads TGTGCCAGCAGTTCACAGGGGAAGCAGGCTGAAGCTTTCTTT. V gene TRBV27 combines with J gene TRBJ1-1; 7 bases match TRBD1. The CDR3 is 14 amino acids. V lost 4 bases, J lost 6 bases, and 8 bases stayed unmatched. The germline V gene encodes CDR1 MNHEY and CDR2 SMNVEV (reference sequence).

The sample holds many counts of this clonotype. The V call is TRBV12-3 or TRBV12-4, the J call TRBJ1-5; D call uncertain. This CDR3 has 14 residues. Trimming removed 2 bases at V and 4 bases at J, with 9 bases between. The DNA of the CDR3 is TGTGCCAGCAGTTTATTGGGCCCAAATCAGCCCCAGCATTTT. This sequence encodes CASSLLGPNQPQHF.

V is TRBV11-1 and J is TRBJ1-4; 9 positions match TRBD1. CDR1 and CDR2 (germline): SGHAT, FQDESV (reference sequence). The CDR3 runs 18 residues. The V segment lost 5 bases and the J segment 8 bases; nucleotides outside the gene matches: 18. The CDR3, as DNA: TGTGCCAGCAGCCCCCAACAGGACAGGGGCTATCTGGGAGAAAAACTGTTTTTT. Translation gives CASSPQQDRGYLGEKLFF.

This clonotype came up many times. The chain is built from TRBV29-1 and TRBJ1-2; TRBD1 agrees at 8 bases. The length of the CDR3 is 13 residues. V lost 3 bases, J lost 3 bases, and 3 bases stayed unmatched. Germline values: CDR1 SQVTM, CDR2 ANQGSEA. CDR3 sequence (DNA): TGCAGCGTTGACAGACAGGGGCACTATGGCTACACCTTC. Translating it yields CSVDRQGHYGYTF.

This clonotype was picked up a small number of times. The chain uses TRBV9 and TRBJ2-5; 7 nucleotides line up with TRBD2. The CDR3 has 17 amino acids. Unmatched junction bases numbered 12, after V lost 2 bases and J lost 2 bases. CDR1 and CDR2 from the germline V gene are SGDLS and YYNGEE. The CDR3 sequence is CASSVNLGTTEQETQYF. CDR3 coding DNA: TGTGCCAGCAGCGTCAACCTCGGGACTACCGAGCAAGAGACCCAGTACTTC. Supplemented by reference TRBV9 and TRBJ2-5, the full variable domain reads DSGVTQTPKHLITATGQRVTLRCSPRSGDLSVYWYQQSLDQGLQFLIQYYNGEERAKGNILERFSAQQFPDLHSELNLSSLELGDSALYFCASSVNLGTTEQETQYFGPGTRLLVL.